This TCR beta chain was sequenced in a study of CD8 T cells in ankylosing spondylitis. Study-wide results and limits: Characteristic, it appeared, of ankylosing spondylitis blood was a TCR beta motif of roughly eight highly homologous variants. Peripheral blood samples showed relatively rare disease-linked clones, and these clones were CD8+.

A note on this clonotype: Its specificity is not known.

The CDR3 runs 13 residues. V was trimmed by 7 bases and J by 6 bases, leaving 19 bases between them. In germline, CDR1 is SQVTM, CDR2 ANQGSEA. MiXCR was run by TCRdb on the 5' RACE reads, yielding one entry per CDR3 protein. The data contain 220,000 or so distinct CDR3 sequences, around 18% of them singletons. The sequencing input was blood, either unsorted or a sorted T cell fraction (not recorded which). The TCR was taken from a male donor with ankylosing spondylitis. The chain joins TRBV29-1 to TRBJ2-7, with a weak D call TRBD1 (6 bases). The CDR3 nucleotides are TGCAGCGCCTTTGGGGGCGCTCTGTCCGAGCAGTACTTC. Protein product: CSAFGGALSEQYF.